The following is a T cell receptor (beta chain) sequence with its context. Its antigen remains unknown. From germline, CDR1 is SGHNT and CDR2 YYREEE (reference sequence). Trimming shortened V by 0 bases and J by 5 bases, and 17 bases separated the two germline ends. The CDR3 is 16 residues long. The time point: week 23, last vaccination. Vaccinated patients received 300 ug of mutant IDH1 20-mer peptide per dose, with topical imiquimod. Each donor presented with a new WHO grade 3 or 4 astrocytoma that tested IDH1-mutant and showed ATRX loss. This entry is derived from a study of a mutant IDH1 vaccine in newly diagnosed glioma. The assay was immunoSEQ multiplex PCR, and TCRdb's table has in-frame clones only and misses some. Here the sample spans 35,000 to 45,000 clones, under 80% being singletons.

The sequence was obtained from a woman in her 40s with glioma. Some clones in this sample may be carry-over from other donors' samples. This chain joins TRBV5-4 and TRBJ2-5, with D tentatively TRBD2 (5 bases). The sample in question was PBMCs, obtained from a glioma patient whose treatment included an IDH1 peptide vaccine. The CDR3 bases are TGTGCCAGCAGCTTGGTACGCCTCGCGCGCGGGGAGACCCAGTACTTC. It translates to CASSLVRLARGETQYF.